This T cell receptor (beta chain) comes out of a study of shared T cell receptors in the human thymus. The CDR3 totals 13 residues. V shed 7 bases and J shed 0 bases, with 11 bases lying between them. The germline CDR1 and CDR2 sequences are GTSNPN and SVGIG (reference sequence). This clone appeared a few times. Profiled with immunoSEQ multiplex PCR; TCRdb holds only in-frame clones, not every one. The repertoire holds under 700,000 clones, approximately 80% seen once, with more than 0.01% in the top ten. In addition, the sample was reused for a study of human thymus T cells. That paper adds: Samples came from healthy Finnish infants during open corrective cardiac surgery. The thymus was resected at corrective cardiac surgery.

The sample consisted of thymocytes. This TCR was sampled from a boy under two years old with a congenital heart defect. The chain joins TRBV30 to TRBJ2-3; D is perhaps TRBD2 (7 bases). The CDR3 coding sequence is TGTGCCTCAAGGGGGGGCAGCACAGATACGCAGTATTTT. Encoded protein: CASRGGSTDTQYF.